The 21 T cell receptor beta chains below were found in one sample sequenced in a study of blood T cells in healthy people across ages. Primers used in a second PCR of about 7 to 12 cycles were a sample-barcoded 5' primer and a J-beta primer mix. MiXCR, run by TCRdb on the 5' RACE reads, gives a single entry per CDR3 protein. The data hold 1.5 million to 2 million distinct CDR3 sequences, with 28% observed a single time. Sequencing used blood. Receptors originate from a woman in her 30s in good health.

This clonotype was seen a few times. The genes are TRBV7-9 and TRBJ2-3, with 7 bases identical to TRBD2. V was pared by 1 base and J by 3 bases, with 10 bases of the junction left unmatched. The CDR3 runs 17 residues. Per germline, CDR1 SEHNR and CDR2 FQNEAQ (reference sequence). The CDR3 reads CASSLGSAGSRTDTQYF. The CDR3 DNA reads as TGTGCCAGCAGCTTAGGCTCAGCGGGATCGAGGACAGATACGCAGTATTTT.

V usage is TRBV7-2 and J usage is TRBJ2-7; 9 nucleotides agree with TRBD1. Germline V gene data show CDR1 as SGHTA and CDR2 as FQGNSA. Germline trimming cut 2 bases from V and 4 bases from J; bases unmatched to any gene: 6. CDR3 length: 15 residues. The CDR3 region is CASSLSFGTGYEQYF. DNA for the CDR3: TGTGCCAGCAGCTTATCTTTCGGGACAGGGTACGAGCAGTACTTC.

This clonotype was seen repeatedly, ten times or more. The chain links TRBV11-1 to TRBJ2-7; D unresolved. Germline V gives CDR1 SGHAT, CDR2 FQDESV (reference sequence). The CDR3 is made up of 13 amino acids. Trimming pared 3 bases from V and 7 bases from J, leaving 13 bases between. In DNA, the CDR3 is TGTGCCAGCAGCTTTGGTCTAGTGGGGGAGCAGTACTTC. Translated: CASSFGLVGEQYF. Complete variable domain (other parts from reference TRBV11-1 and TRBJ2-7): EAEVAQSPRYKITEKSQAVAFWCDPISGHATLYWYRQILGQGPELLVQFQDESVVDDSQLPKDRFSAERLKGVDSTLKIQPAELGDSAMYLCASSFGLVGEQYFGPGTRLTVT.

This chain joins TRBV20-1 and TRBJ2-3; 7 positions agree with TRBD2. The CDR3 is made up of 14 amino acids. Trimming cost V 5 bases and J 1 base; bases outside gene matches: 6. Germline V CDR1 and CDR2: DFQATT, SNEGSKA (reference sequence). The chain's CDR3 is CSAGLDTGTDTQYF. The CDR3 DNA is TGCAGTGCTGGACTAGATACTGGCACAGATACGCAGTATTTT.

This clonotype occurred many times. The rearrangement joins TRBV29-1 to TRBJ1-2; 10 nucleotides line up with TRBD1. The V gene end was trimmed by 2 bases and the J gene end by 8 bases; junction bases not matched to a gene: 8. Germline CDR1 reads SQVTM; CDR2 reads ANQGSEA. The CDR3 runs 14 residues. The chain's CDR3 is CSVESVRDRGGYTF. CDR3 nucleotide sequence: TGCAGCGTTGAATCCGTCCGGGACAGGGGAGGCTACACCTTC. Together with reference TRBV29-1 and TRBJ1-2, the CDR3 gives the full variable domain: SAVISQKPSRDICQRGTSLTIQCQVDSQVTMMFWYRQQPGQSLTLIATANQGSEATYESGFVIDKFPISRPNLTFSTLTVSNMSPEDSSIYLCSVESVRDRGGYTFGSGTRLTVV.

CDR3 nucleotides: TGTGCCAGCACCAATAGCAGTGAGGAGTTTTTAAAGACCCAGTACTTC. It specifies CASTNSSEEFLKTQYF. V usage is TRBV12-3 or TRBV12-4 and J usage is TRBJ2-5; D unresolved. The CDR3 spans 16 residues. V lost 7 bases to trimming and J lost 6 bases, with 24 bases between them.

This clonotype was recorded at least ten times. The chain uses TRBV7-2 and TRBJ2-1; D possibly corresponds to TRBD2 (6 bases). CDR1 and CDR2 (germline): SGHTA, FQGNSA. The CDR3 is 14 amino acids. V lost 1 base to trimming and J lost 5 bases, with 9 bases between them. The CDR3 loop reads CASSLGRANNEQFF. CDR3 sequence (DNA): TGTGCCAGCAGCTTAGGGAGGGCCAACAATGAGCAGTTCTTC.

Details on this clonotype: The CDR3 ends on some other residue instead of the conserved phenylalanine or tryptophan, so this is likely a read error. CDR3 residues: CASSPAASYEQYL. The CDR3 nucleotides are TGCGCCAGCAGTCCAGCGGCTTCCTACGAGCAGTACTTA. The rearrangement joins TRBV5-1 to TRBJ2-7; weak D call: TRBD2 (5 bases). Trimming left V 5 bases short and J 1 base short, with 10 bases between. The CDR3 runs to 13 residues. Germline V lookup: CDR1 SGHRS, CDR2 YFSETQ.

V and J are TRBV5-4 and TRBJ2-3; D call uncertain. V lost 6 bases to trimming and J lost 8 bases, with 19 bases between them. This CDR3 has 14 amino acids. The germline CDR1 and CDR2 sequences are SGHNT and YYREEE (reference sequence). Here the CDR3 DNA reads TGTGCCAGCAACTCAGCCGTAGCAGGCGGTACGCAGTATTTT. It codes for CASNSAVAGGTQYF.

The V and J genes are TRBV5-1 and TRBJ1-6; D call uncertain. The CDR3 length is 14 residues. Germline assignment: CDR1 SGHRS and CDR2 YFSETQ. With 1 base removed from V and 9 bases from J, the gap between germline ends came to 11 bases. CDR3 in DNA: TGCGCCAGCAGCTTGAGGTCAGCGAGTTCACCCCTCCACTTT. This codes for CASSLRSASSPLHF.

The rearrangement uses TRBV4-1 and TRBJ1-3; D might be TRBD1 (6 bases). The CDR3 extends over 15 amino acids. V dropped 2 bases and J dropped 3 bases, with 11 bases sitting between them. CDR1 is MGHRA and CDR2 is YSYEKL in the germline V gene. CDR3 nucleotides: TGCGCCAGCAGCCAACTTTACAGGGTTGGAAACACCATATATTTT. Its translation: CASSQLYRVGNTIYF.

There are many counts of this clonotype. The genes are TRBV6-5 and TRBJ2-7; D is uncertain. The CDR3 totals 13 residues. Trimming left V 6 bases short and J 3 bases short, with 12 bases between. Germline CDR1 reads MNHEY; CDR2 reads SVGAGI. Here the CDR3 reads CASRPDGYYEQYF. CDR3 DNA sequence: TGTGCCAGCAGACCTGACGGCTACTACGAGCAGTACTTC.

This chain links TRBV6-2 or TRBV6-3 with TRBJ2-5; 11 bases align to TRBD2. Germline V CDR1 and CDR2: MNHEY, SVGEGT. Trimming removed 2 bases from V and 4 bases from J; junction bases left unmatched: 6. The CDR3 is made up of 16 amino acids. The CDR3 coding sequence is TGTGCCAGCAGTTACGTAGCGGGGGGGCCGAGAGAGACCCAGTACTTC. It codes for CASSYVAGGPRETQYF.

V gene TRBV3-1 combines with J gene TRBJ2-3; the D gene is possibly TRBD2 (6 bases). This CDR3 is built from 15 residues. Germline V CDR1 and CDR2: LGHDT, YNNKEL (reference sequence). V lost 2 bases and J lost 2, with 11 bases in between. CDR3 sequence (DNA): TGTGCCAGCAGCCAAAATTGGGACTCCACAGATACGCAGTATTTT. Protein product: CASSQNWDSTDTQYF.

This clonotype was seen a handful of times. CDR3 amino acids: CAIGTGSHEQFF. CDR3 coding DNA: TGTGCCATCGGGACAGGTTCTCATGAGCAGTTCTTC. The chain has TRBV10-3 and TRBJ2-1; 8 positions agree with TRBD1. Per germline, CDR1 ENHRY and CDR2 SYGVKD. CDR3 length: 12 amino acids. With V trimmed by 8 bases and J by 8 bases, 5 bases remained unmatched.

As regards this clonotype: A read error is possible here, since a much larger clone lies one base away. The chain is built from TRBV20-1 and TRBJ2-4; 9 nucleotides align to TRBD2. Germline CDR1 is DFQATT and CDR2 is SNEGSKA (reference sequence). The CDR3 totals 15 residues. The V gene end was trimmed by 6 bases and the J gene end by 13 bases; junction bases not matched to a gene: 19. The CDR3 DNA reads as TGCAGTGCCACCGGGACTAGCAGTCCCTACAATGAGCAGTACTTC. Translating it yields CSATGTSSPYNEQYF.

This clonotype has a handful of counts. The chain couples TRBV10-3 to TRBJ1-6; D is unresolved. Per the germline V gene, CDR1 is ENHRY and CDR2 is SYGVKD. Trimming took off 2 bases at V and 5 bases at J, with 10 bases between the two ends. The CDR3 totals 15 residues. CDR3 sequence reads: CAISEEMLDNSPLHF. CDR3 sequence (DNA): TGTGCCATCAGTGAGGAGATGTTGGATAATTCACCCCTCCACTTT.

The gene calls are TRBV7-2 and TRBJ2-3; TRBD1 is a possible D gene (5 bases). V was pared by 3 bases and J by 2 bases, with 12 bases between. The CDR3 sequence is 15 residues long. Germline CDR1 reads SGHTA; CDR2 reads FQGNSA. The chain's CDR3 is CASSFDRTSTDTQYF. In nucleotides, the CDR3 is TGTGCCAGCAGCTTTGACAGAACATCCACAGATACGCAGTATTTT.

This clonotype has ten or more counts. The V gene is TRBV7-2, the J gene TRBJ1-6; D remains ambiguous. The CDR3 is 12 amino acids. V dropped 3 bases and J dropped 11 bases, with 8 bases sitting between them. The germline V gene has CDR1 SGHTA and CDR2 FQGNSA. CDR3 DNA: TGTGCCAGCAGCTTTATGGGGACACCCCTCCACTTT. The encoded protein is CASSFMGTPLHF.

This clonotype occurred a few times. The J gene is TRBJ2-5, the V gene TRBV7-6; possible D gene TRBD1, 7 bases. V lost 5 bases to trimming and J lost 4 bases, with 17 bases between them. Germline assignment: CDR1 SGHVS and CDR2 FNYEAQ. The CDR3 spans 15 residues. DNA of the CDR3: TGTGCCAGCAGCCAAAACAGGGGAGGTGGAGAGACCCAGTACTTC. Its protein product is CASSQNRGGGETQYF.

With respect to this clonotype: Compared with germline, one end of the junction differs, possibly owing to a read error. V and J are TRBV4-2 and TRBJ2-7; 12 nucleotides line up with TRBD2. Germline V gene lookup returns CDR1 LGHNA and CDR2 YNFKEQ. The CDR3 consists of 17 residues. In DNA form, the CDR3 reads TGTGCCAACAGCCAAGCTACTAGCGGGGGGCGGGGGAGCAGGCAGTACTTC. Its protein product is CANSQATSGGRGSRQYF.